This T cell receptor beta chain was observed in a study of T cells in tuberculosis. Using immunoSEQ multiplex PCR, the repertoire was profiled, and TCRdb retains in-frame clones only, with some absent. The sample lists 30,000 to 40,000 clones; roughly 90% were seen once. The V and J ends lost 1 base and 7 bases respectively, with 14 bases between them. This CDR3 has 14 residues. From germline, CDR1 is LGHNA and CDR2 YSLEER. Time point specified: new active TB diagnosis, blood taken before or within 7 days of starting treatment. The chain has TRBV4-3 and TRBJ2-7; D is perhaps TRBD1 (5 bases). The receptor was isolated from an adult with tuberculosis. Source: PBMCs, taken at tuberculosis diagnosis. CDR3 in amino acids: CASSQGRGYREQYF. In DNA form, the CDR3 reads TGCGCCAGCAGCCAAGGAAGGGGTTACCGAGAGCAGTACTTC.